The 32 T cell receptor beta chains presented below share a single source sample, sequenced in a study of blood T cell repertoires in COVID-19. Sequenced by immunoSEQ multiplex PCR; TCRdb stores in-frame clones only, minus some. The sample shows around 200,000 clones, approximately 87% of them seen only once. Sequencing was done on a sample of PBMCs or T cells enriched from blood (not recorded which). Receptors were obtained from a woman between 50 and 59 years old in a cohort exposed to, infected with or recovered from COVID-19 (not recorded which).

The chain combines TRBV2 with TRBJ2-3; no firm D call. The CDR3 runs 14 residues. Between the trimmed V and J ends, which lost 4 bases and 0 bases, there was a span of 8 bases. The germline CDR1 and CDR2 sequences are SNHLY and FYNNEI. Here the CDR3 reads CASSAVSSTDTQYF. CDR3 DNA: TGTGCCAGCAGTGCGGTATCTAGCACAGATACGCAGTATTTT.

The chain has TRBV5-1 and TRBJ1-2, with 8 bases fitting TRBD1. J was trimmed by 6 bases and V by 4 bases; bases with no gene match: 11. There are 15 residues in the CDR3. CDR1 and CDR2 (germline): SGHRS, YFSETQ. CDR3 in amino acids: CASSLDHRGTNGYTF. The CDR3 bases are TGCGCCAGCAGCCTCGACCACAGGGGGACTAATGGCTACACCTTC.

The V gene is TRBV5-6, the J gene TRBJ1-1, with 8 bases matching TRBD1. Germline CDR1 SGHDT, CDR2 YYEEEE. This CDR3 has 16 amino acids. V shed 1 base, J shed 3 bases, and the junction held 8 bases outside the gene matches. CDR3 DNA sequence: TGTGCCAGCAGCTTGCGTAGTACAGGGGGGCACACTGAAGCTTTCTTT. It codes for CASSLRSTGGHTEAFF.

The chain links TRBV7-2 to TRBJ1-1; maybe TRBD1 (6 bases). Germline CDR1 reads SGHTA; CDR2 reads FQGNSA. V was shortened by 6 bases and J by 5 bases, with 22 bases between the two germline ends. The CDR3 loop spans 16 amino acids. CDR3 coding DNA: TGTGCCAGCAGTCCGGGACAAGGTTTCTTTTGGACTGAAGCTTTCTTT. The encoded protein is CASSPGQGFFWTEAFF. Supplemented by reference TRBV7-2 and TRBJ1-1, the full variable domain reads GAGVSQSPSNKVTEKGKDVELRCDPISGHTALYWYRQSLGQGLEFLIYFQGNSAPDKSGLPSDRFSAERTGGSVSTLTIQRTQQEDSAVYLCASSPGQGFFWTEAFFGQGTRLTVV.

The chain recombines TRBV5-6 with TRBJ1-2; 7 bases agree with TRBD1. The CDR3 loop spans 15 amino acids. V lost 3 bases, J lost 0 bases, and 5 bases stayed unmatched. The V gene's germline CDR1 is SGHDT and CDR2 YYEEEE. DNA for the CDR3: TGTGCCAGCAGCTACGGAGGACAGGCTAACTATGGCTACACCTTC. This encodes CASSYGGQANYGYTF.

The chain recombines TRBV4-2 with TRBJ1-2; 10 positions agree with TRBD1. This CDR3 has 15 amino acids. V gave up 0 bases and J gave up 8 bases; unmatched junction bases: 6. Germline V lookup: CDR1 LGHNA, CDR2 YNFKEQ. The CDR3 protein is CASSQDRQGARGYTF. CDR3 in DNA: TGTGCCAGCAGCCAAGACCGACAGGGGGCACGGGGCTACACCTTC.

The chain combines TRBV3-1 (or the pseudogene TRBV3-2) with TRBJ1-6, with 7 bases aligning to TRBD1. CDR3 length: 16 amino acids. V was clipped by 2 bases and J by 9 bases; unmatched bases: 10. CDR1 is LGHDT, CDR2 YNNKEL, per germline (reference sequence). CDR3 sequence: CASSQLAGYRGSPLHF. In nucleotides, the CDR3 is TGTGCCAGCAGCCAACTTGCGGGTTACAGGGGTTCACCCCTCCACTTT.

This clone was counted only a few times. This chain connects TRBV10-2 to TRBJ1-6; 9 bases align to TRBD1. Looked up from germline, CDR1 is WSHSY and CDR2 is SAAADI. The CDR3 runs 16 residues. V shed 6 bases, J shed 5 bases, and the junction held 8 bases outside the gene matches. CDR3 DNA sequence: TGCGCCAGCAGCCACGGGACAGGGAAGAATAATTCACCCCTCCACTTT. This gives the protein CASSHGTGKNNSPLHF.

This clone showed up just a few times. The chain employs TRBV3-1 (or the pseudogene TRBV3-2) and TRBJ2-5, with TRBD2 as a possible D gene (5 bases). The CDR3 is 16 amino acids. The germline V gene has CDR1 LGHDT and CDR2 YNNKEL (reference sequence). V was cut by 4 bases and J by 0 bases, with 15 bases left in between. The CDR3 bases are TGTGCCAGCAGCCCCCCCGACTACGCCAACCAAGAGACCCAGTACTTC. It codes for CASSPPDYANQETQYF.

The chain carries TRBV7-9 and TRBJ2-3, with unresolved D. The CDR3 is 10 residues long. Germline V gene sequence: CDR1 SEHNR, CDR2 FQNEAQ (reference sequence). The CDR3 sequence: CACGADTQYF. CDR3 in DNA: TGTGCGTGCGGCGCAGATACGCAGTATTTT. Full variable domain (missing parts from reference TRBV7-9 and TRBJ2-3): DTGVSQNPRHKITKRGQNVTFRCDPISEHNRLYWYRQTLGQGPEFLTYFQNEAQLEKSRLLSDRFSAERPKGSFSTLEIQRTEQGDSAMYLCACGADTQYFGPGTRLTVL.

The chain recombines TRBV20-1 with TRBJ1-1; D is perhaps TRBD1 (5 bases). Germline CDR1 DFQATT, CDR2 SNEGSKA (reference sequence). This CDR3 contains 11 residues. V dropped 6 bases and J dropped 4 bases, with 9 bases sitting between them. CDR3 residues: CSAWGVTEAFF. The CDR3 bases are TGCAGTGCATGGGGGGTCACTGAAGCTTTCTTT.

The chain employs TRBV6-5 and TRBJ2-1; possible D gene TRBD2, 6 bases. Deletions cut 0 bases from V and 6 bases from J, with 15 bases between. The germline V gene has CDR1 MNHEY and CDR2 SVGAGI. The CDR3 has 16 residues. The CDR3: CASSYSGGFFVNEQFF. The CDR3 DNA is TGTGCCAGCAGTTACTCTGGGGGGTTTTTTGTCAATGAGCAGTTCTTC.

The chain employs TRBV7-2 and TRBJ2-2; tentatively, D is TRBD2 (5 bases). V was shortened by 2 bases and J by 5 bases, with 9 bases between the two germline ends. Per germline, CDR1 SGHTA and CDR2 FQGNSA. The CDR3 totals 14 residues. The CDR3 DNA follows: TGTGCCAGCAGCTTATCGGGGTTGACCGGGGAGCTGTTTTTT. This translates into CASSLSGLTGELFF.

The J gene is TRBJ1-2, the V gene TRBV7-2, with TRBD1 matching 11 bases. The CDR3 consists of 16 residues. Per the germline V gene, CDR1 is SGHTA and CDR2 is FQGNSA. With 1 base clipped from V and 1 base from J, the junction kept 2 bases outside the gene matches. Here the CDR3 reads CASSLEGQGGNYGYTF. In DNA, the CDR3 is TGTGCCAGCAGCTTAGAGGGACAGGGGGGTAACTATGGCTACACCTTC.

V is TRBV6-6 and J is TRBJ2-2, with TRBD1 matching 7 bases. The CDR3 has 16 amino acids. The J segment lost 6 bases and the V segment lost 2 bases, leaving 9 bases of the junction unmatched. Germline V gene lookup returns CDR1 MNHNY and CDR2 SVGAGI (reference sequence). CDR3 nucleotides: TGTGCCAGCAGTTACGGGGACAGACCTCCGTCCGGGGAGCTGTTTTTT. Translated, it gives CASSYGDRPPSGELFF.

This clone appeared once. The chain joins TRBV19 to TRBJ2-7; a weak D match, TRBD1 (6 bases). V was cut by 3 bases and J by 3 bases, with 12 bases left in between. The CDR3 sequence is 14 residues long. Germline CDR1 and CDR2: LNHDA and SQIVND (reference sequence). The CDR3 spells CASSIQGSDYEQYF. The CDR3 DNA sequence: TGTGCCAGTAGTATTCAGGGGTCAGACTACGAGCAGTACTTC.

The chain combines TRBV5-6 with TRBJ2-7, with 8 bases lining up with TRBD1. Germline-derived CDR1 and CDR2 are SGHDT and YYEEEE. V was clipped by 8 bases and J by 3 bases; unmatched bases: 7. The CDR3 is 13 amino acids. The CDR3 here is CASGQGRNYEQYF. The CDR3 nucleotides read TGTGCCAGTGGACAGGGACGAAACTACGAGCAGTACTTC.

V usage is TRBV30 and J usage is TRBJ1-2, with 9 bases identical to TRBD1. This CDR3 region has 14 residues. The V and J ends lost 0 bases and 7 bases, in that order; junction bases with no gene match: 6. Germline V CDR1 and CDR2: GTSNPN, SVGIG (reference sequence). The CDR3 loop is CAWSVPGTGSGYTF. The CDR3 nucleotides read TGTGCCTGGAGTGTCCCCGGGACAGGGAGTGGCTACACCTTC.

The CDR3 sequence is CASSQGVGGRALEQFF. CDR3 in DNA: TGTGCCAGCAGCCAAGGGGTAGGGGGCCGAGCTCTTGAGCAGTTCTTC. This chain uses TRBV4-2 with TRBJ2-1, with 7 bases that match TRBD1. Per germline, CDR1 LGHNA and CDR2 YNFKEQ. Unmatched junction bases numbered 12, after V lost 1 base and J lost 9 bases. The CDR3 is made up of 16 amino acids.

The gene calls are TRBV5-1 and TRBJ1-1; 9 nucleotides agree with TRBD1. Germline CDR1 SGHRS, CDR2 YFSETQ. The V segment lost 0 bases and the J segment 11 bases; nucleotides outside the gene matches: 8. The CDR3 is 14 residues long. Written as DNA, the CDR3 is TGCGCCAGCAGCTTGGCGGGACAGGGATTGGATGCTTTCTTT. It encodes CASSLAGQGLDAFF.

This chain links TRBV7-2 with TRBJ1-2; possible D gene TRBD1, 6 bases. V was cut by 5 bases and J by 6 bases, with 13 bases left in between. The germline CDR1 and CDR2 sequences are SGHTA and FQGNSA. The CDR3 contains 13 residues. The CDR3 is CASSVGQTDGYTF. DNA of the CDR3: TGTGCCAGCAGCGTTGGACAGACAGATGGCTACACCTTC.

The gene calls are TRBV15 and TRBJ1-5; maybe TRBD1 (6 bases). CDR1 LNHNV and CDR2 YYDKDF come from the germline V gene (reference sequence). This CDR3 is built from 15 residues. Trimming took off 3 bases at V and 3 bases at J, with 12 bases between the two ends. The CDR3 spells CATSSDRTFNQPQHF. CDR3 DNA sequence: TGTGCCACCAGCAGCGACAGGACTTTCAATCAGCCCCAGCATTTT.

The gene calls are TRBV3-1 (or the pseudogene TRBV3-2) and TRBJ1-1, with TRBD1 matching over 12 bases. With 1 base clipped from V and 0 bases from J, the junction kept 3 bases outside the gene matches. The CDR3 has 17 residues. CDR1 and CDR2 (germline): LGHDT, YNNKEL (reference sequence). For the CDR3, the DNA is TGTGCCAGCAGCCAAGTGGGGACAGGGGGCATGAACACTGAAGCTTTCTTT. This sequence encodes CASSQVGTGGMNTEAFF.

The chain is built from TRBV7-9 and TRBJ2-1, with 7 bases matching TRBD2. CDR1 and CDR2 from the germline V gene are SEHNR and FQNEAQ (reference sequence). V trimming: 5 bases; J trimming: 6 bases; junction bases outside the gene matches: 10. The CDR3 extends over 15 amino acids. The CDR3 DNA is TGTGCCAGCAGCCCAACTTGGGGAGGGTTCAATGAGCAGTTCTTC. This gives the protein CASSPTWGGFNEQFF.

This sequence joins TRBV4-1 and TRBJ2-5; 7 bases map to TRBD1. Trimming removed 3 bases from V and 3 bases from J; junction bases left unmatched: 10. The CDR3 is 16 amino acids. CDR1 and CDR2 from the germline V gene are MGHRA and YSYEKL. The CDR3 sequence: CASSQAKGTEKETQYF. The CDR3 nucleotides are TGCGCCAGCAGCCAGGCCAAGGGGACAGAAAAAGAGACCCAGTACTTC.

CDR3 nucleotides: TGCGCCAGCAGGGGAGGGCGGGGGGATCTTTACGAGCAGTACTTC. Translated: CASRGGRGDLYEQYF. The chain carries TRBV10-2 and TRBJ2-7; the match to TRBD2 covers 8 bases. V gave up 6 bases and J gave up 4 bases; unmatched junction bases: 11. CDR1 and CDR2 (germline): WSHSY, SAAADI. This CDR3 spans 15 amino acids.

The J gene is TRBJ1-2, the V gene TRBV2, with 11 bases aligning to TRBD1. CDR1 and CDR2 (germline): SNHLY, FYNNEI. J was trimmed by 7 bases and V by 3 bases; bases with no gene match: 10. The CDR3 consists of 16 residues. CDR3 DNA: TGTGCCAGCAGTGACCCCGGGACAGGGGGAAGAGGTGGCTACACCTTC. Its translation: CASSDPGTGGRGGYTF.

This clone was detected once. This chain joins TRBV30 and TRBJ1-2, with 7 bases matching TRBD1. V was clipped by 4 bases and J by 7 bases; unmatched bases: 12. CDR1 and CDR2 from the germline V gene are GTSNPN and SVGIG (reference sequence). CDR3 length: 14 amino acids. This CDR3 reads CAWIRDSRVSGYTF. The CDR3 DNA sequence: TGTGCCTGGATTAGGGACAGCCGGGTTTCTGGCTACACCTTC.

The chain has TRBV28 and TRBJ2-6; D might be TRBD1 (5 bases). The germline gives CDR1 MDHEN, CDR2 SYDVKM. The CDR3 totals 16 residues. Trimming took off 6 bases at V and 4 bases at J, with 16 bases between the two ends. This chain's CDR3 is CASRKVSGYGANVLTF. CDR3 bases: TGTGCCAGCAGGAAAGTTTCAGGGTACGGGGCCAACGTCCTGACTTTC.

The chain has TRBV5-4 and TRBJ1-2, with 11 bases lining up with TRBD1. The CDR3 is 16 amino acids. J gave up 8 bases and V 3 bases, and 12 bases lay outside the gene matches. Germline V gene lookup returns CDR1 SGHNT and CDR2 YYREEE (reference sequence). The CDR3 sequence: CASSSGRDRGDSGYTF. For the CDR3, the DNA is TGTGCCAGCAGCTCAGGCCGGGACAGGGGGGATTCGGGCTACACCTTC.

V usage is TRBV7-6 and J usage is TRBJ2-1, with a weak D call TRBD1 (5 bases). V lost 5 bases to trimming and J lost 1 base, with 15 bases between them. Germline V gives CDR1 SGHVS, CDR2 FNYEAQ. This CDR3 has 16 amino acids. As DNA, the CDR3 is TGTGCCAGCAGCCCGGTTGTGGACATATCCTACAATGAGCAGTTCTTC. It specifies CASSPVVDISYNEQFF.

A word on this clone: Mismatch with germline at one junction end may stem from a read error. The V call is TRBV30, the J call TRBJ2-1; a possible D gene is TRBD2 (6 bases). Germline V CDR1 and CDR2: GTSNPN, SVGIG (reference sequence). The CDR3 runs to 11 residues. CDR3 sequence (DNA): TGTGCCTGGAGCTCCTCCGGGACTCCACTCTTC. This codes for CAWSSSGTPLF.